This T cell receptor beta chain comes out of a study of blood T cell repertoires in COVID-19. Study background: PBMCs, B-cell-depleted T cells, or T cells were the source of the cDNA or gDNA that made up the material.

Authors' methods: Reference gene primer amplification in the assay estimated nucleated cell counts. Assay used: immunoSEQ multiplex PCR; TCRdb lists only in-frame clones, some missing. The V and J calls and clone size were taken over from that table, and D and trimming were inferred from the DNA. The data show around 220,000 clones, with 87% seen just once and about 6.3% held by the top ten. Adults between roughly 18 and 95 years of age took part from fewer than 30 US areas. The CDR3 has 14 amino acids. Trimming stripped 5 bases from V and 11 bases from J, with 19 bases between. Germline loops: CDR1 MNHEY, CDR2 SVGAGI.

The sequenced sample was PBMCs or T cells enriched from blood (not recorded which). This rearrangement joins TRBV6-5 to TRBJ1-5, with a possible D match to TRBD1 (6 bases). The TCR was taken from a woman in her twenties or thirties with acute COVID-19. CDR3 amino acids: CASSNGQSTTAQHF. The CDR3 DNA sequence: TGTGCCAGCAGTAACGGACAGTCCACAACGGCCCAGCATTTT.